Below, 32 T cell receptor beta chains from the same sample are listed, as sequenced in a study of Tregs in tolerant kidney transplant recipients. Assay: immunoSEQ multiplex PCR; the TCRdb copy retains only in-frame clones and omits some. The sample yields over 55,000 clones, around 83% seen once. Sequencing was done on a sample of CD4+ T cells from blood. The receptors come from a human donor in good health.

The chain has TRBV6-6 and TRBJ2-7; D possibly corresponds to TRBD1 (6 bases). V was pared by 8 bases and J by 0 bases, with 14 bases between. Looked up from germline, CDR1 is MNHNY and CDR2 is SVGAGI (reference sequence). The CDR3 sequence is 14 residues long. DNA of the CDR3: TGTGCCAGCGCCCCCGGGACACCCTCCTACGAGCAGTACTTC. Protein: CASAPGTPSYEQYF.

J is TRBJ1-2 and V is TRBV4-1; 8 nucleotides line up with TRBD1. Germline V gives CDR1 MGHRA, CDR2 YSYEKL. J lost 4 bases, V lost 2 bases, and 6 bases had no gene match. The CDR3 spans 15 residues. CDR3 nucleotide sequence: TGCGCCAGCAGCCAACCCCGGACAGGGACCTATGGCTACACCTTC. It specifies CASSQPRTGTYGYTF.

The chain recombines TRBV30 with TRBJ2-7, with D perhaps TRBD1 (5 bases). The V end lost 2 bases, the J end lost 5 bases, and 7 bases lay between the germline ends. The CDR3 consists of 11 residues. Looked up from germline, CDR1 is GTSNPN and CDR2 is SVGIG (reference sequence). Written as DNA, the CDR3 is TGTGCCTGGAGTCCCAGGGACGAGCAGTACTTC. This codes for CAWSPRDEQYF.

The chain is built from TRBV27 and TRBJ2-5; D is tentatively TRBD1 or TRBD2 (5 bases each). Germline CDR1 is MNHEY and CDR2 is SMNVEV (reference sequence). V was cut by 5 bases and J by 4 bases, with 17 bases left in between. This CDR3 has 15 amino acids. The CDR3 sequence: CASSPLTGTGETQYF. The CDR3 bases are TGTGCCAGCAGTCCTTTAACCGGGACGGGAGAGACCCAGTACTTC.

The chain combines TRBV7-2 with TRBJ2-3, with TRBD2 matching 12 bases. V shed 1 base and J 5 bases; nucleotides not matched to a gene: 4. CDR1 SGHTA and CDR2 FQGNSA come from the germline V gene. The CDR3 consists of 16 residues. Here the CDR3 reads CASSLGTSGIGDTQYF. CDR3 sequence (DNA): TGTGCCAGCAGCTTAGGGACTAGCGGGATTGGAGATACGCAGTATTTT.

The chain is built from TRBV5-4 and TRBJ2-1; D not certain. CDR1 is SGHNT, CDR2 YYREEE, per germline (reference sequence). V dropped 7 bases and J dropped 7 bases, with 15 bases sitting between them. The CDR3 is made up of 13 amino acids. The CDR3 sequence is CASGQTRLNEQFF. In DNA, the CDR3 is TGTGCCAGCGGGCAGACACGTTTGAATGAGCAGTTCTTC.

This sequence joins TRBV21-1 and TRBJ1-2. TRBV21-1 is given as a pseudogene. The CDR3 consists of 19 residues. CDR3 loop: CASSRQPVLIGDVFYGYTF. CDR3 DNA sequence: TGTGCCAGCAGCCGGCAACCAGTCCTCATAGGGGACGTTTTCTATGGCTACACCTTC.

Of note for this clone: An end of the junction does not agree with germline; a read error may underlie this. This chain links TRBV6-6 with TRBJ1-2; 10 nucleotides agree with TRBD1. The CDR3 extends over 16 amino acids. From germline, CDR1 is MNHNY and CDR2 SVGAGI (reference sequence). The CDR3: CTSSYEGQGINYGYTF. CDR3 nucleotide sequence: TGTACCAGCAGTTACGAGGGACAGGGGATTAACTATGGCTACACCTTC.

The CDR3 DNA reads TGTGCCAGCACCGGGACAGGGAGAGGCTATGGCTACACCTTC. Its protein product is CASTGTGRGYGYTF. The chain recombines TRBV6-6 with TRBJ1-2; 9 positions match TRBD1. The CDR3 is made up of 14 amino acids. V was pared by 7 bases and J by 4 bases, with 7 bases of the junction left unmatched. The germline V gene has CDR1 MNHNY and CDR2 SVGAGI (reference sequence).

Only one count was recorded for this clone. At one boundary the junction diverges from the germline segment, which might be a read error. This chain links TRBV7-2 with TRBJ2-7; either TRBD1 or TRBD2 may fit D (5 bases each). In germline, CDR1 is SGHTA, CDR2 FQGNSA. This CDR3 region has 16 residues. The CDR3 loop reads CASSQVPGPQPTEQYF. The CDR3 nucleotides are TGCGCCAGCAGCCAAGTCCCGGGACCCCAGCCCACCGAGCAGTACTTC.

This chain uses TRBV25-1 with TRBJ2-7, with D maybe TRBD2 (6 bases). CDR3 size: 11 residues. The V gene's germline CDR1 is MGHDK and CDR2 SYGVNS. V shed 7 bases and J shed 4 bases, with 8 bases lying between them. The CDR3 loop reads CASNGGYEQYF. The CDR3 bases are TGTGCCAGCAATGGGGGGTACGAGCAGTACTTC.

The gene calls are TRBV6-5 and TRBJ2-3; D is ambiguous. Germline CDR1 and CDR2: MNHEY and SVGAGI. The CDR3 spans 16 residues. Trimming removed 2 bases from V and 6 bases from J, with 18 bases in between. CDR3 in amino acids: CASSYNGPSAGDTQYF. In DNA, the CDR3 is TGTGCCAGCAGTTACAACGGGCCGTCGGCCGGGGATACGCAGTATTTT.

The CDR3 is CSARGRDSLHEQYF. In DNA, the CDR3 is TGCAGCGCTCGGGGTAGGGACAGTCTGCACGAGCAGTACTTC. The chain has TRBV29-1 and TRBJ2-7; TRBD1 matches at 7 bases. This CDR3 spans 14 amino acids. Germline loops: CDR1 SQVTM, CDR2 ANQGSEA. The trim removed 7 bases at V and 5 bases at J, leaving 14 bases unmatched.

The V gene is TRBV5-1, the J gene TRBJ1-2; TRBD1 might be the D (6 bases). Per germline, CDR1 SGHRS and CDR2 YFSETQ. This CDR3 spans 15 amino acids. Trimming removed 4 bases at V and 3 bases at J, with 16 bases between. The CDR3 nucleotides read TGCGCCAGCAGCCCACGTCCTGGGGGCGACTATGGCTACACCTTC. This sequence encodes CASSPRPGGDYGYTF.

This clone showed up just a few times. The rearrangement uses TRBV19 and TRBJ1-4, with D possibly matching TRBD1 (5 bases). CDR1 is LNHDA and CDR2 is SQIVND in the germline V gene (reference sequence). Trimming took 8 bases from V and 7 from J, leaving 14 bases between them. The CDR3 extends over 13 amino acids. The CDR3 region has the DNA TGTGCCAGTGGAAGGGGTGTGGGTGAAAAACTGTTTTTT. Protein product: CASGRGVGEKLFF.

The chain uses TRBV6-5 and TRBJ2-1, with 8 nucleotides matching TRBD1. The CDR3 consists of 15 residues. Germline V CDR1 and CDR2: MNHEY, SVGAGI. J gave up 5 bases and V 6 bases, and 9 bases lay outside the gene matches. For the CDR3, the DNA is TGTGCCAGCAGAACATTCTGGGACAGGCACAATGAGCAGTTCTTC. It yields the protein CASRTFWDRHNEQFF.

The V and J genes are TRBV18 and TRBJ2-5, with D possibly TRBD2 on 5 matching bases. The CDR3 covers 15 residues. Per germline, CDR1 KGHSH and CDR2 LQKENI. V shed 3 bases and J shed 1 base, with 12 bases lying between them. The CDR3 DNA reads as TGTGCCAGCTCACCTTTTTCCAGCGGCCAAGAGACCCAGTACTTC. This encodes CASSPFSSGQETQYF.

This chain joins TRBV6-6 and TRBJ1-6; TRBD1 aligns across 7 bases. Germline CDR1 is MNHNY and CDR2 is SVGAGI (reference sequence). Trimming took 5 bases from V and 12 from J; bases not matched to a gene: 10. The CDR3 contains 14 residues. The CDR3 nucleotides are TGTGCCAGCAGTCGAGGATCAGGGGGAAGACCCCTCCACTTT. This codes for CASSRGSGGRPLHF.

There are many counts of this clone. The rearrangement links TRBV5-4 to TRBJ2-2, with a tentative D call TRBD1 (6 bases). The CDR3 length is 16 residues. Germline CDR1 and CDR2: SGHNT and YYREEE (reference sequence). V lost 4 bases to trimming and J lost 3 bases, with 16 bases between them. The CDR3 protein is CASSGTQGLHTGELFF. The CDR3 nucleotides read TGTGCCAGCAGCGGAACACAGGGTTTGCACACCGGGGAGCTGTTTTTT.

V gene TRBV28 combines with J gene TRBJ2-7; 8 bases align to TRBD2. Germline-derived CDR1 and CDR2 are MDHEN and SYDVKM. J was trimmed by 7 bases and V by 7 bases; bases with no gene match: 12. The CDR3 extends over 14 amino acids. CDR3 nucleotides: TGTGCCAGCATGCCCGGGAGGGTCAGAAGGGAGCAGTACTTC. Protein sequence: CASMPGRVRREQYF.

J is TRBJ2-5 and V is TRBV4-2, with a weak D call TRBD1 (5 bases). Germline V gives CDR1 LGHNA, CDR2 YNFKEQ. Trimming took off 4 bases at V and 5 bases at J, with 17 bases between the two ends. The CDR3 consists of 15 residues. CDR3 in DNA: TGTGCCAGCAGCCGCCGGTTGGGGCAGGCGGAGACCCAGTACTTC. Protein sequence: CASSRRLGQAETQYF.

The rearrangement joins TRBV18 to TRBJ2-7; 7 bases are a match to TRBD2. This CDR3 spans 16 amino acids. V trimming: 3 bases; J trimming: 0 bases; junction bases outside the gene matches: 8. From germline, CDR1 is KGHSH and CDR2 LQKENI. In DNA, the CDR3 is TGTGCCAGCTCACCTCCTCTTCCGGGAGGCTCCTACGAGCAGTACTTC. It encodes CASSPPLPGGSYEQYF.

This clone is a singleton in its sample. The rearrangement uses TRBV11-2 and TRBJ1-5; D possibly corresponds to TRBD1 (5 bases). The germline CDR1 and CDR2 sequences are SGHAT and FQNNGV. V shed 3 bases and J shed 1 base, with 10 bases lying between them. The CDR3 runs 15 residues. For the CDR3, the DNA is TGTGCCAGCAGCTTGTCAGGGAAGAGCAATCAGCCCCAGCATTTT. Translation gives CASSLSGKSNQPQHF. Filled out from reference TRBV11-2 and TRBJ1-5, the complete variable domain reads EAGVAQSPRYKIIEKRQSVAFWCNPISGHATLYWYQQILGQGPKLLIQFQNNGVVDDSQLPKDRFSAERLKGVDSTLKIQPAKLEDSAVYLCASSLSGKSNQPQHFGDGTRLSIL.

The rearrangement joins TRBV7-6 to TRBJ1-1, with a tentative D call TRBD1 (5 bases). V lost 1 base, J lost 11 bases, and 17 bases lay in between. The CDR3 contains 14 residues. Germline CDR1 and CDR2: SGHVS and FNYEAQ. CDR3 DNA: TGTGCCAGCAGCTTAGGCCATCCGGTCGAGGGGGCTTTCTTT. It yields the protein CASSLGHPVEGAFF.

The rearrangement joins TRBV2 to TRBJ2-3; 11 bases are shared with TRBD1. This CDR3 region has 15 residues. Germline trimming cut 7 bases from V and 2 bases from J; bases unmatched to any gene: 5. The germline gives CDR1 SNHLY, CDR2 FYNNEI. The CDR3 loop reads CASTPDRGHTDTQYF. The CDR3 DNA sequence: TGTGCCAGCACCCCGGACAGGGGGCACACAGATACGCAGTATTTT. The full variable domain, its missing parts supplied by reference TRBV2 and TRBJ2-3, is EPEVTQTPSHQVTQMGQEVILRCVPISNHLYFYWYRQILGQKVEFLVSFYNNEISEKSEIFDDQFSVERPDGSNFTLKIRSTKLEDSAMYFCASTPDRGHTDTQYFGPGTRLTVL.

The rearrangement uses TRBV6-6 and TRBJ1-6; 9 bases are a match to TRBD1. The germline gives CDR1 MNHNY, CDR2 SVGAGI (reference sequence). V gave up 4 bases and J gave up 7 bases; unmatched junction bases: 8. This CDR3 contains 16 residues. This CDR3 reads CASSFGHRGRNSPLHF. The CDR3 DNA reads as TGTGCCAGCAGTTTCGGCCACAGGGGGCGGAATTCACCCCTCCACTTT.

The V call is TRBV2, the J call TRBJ1-5; no firm D call. Germline CDR1 and CDR2: SNHLY and FYNNEI. Trimming took 2 bases from V and 0 from J, leaving 5 bases between them. The CDR3 runs 14 residues. CDR3 in amino acids: CASSEIYSNQPQHF. Written as DNA, the CDR3 is TGTGCCAGCAGTGAAATATATAGCAATCAGCCCCAGCATTTT. Full variable domain (outside the CDR3, taken from reference TRBV2 and TRBJ1-5): EPEVTQTPSHQVTQMGQEVILRCVPISNHLYFYWYRQILGQKVEFLVSFYNNEISEKSEIFDDQFSVERPDGSNFTLKIRSTKLEDSAMYFCASSEIYSNQPQHFGDGTRLSIL.

The CDR3 DNA reads TGTGCCAGCAGCTACGCTGGGGGGCACGGCACCGGGGAGCTGTTTTTT. It encodes CASSYAGGHGTGELFF. This chain uses TRBV7-9 with TRBJ2-2; D may correspond to TRBD1 or TRBD2 (6 bases each). CDR3 size: 16 residues. Germline values: CDR1 SEHNR, CDR2 FQNEAQ (reference sequence). Trimming took off 4 bases at V and 4 bases at J, with 16 bases between the two ends.

The rearrangement joins TRBV4-2 to TRBJ2-7; TRBD1 agrees at 7 bases. This CDR3 is built from 13 residues. The V and J ends lost 5 bases and 3 bases, in that order; junction bases with no gene match: 4. Germline CDR1 and CDR2: LGHNA and YNFKEQ. The CDR3 here is CASSLNRGYEQYF. CDR3 bases: TGTGCCAGCAGCTTGAACAGGGGCTACGAGCAGTACTTC.

This chain connects TRBV9 to TRBJ1-5; a weak D match, TRBD1 (6 bases). The CDR3 contains 15 residues. V was shortened by 0 bases and J by 3 bases, with 10 bases between the two germline ends. CDR1 and CDR2 (germline): SGDLS, YYNGEE. The CDR3 nucleotides are TGTGCCAGCAGCGTAGCCAGGGGAACCAATCAGCCCCAGCATTTT. Translation: CASSVARGTNQPQHF.

The rearrangement uses TRBV19 and TRBJ1-2, with D uncertain. The V gene lost 3 bases and the J gene lost 4 bases, with 6 bases spanning the gap. This CDR3 is 12 amino acids long. Germline-derived CDR1 and CDR2 are LNHDA and SQIVND (reference sequence). CDR3 region: CASSINPYGYTF. CDR3 nucleotides: TGTGCCAGTAGTATTAACCCCTATGGCTACACCTTC.

The rearrangement uses TRBV5-1 and TRBJ1-4; D ambiguous. CDR3 length equals 13 residues. CDR1 is SGHRS, CDR2 YFSETQ, per germline. V lost 4 bases to trimming and J lost 5 bases, with 9 bases between them. CDR3 coding DNA: TGCGCCAGCAGCGTGCTCCCCAATGAAAAACTGTTTTTT. Protein sequence: CASSVLPNEKLFF.